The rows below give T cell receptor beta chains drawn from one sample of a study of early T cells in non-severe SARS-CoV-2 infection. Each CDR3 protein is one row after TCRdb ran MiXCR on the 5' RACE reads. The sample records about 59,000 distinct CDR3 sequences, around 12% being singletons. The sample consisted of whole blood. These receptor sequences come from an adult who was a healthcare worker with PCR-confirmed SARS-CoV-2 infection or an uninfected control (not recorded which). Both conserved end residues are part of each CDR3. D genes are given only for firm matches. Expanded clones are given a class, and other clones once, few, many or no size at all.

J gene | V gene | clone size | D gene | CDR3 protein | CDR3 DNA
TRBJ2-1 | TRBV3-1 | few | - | CASSHGVGEQFF | TGTGCCAGCAGCCACGGGGTTGGTGAGCAGTTCTTC
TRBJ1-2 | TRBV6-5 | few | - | CASGIRAGYTF | TGTGCCAGCGGAATAAGGGCTGGCTACACCTTC
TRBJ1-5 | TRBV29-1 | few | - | CSVVGHQPQHF | TGCAGCGTTGTGGGGCATCAGCCCCAGCATTTT
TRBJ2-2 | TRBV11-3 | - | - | CASSLDPGLGRKQNTGELFF | TGTGCCAGCAGCTTAGATCCAGGTCTGGGCAGAAAGCAGAACACCGGGGAGCTGTTTTTT
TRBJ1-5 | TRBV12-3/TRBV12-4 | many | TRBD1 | CASREDRRQPQHF | TGTGCCAGCAGGGAGGACAGGCGTCAGCCCCAGCATTTT
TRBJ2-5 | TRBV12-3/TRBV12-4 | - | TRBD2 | CASSLGTSGGAVQETQYF | TGTGCCAGCAGTTTGGGGACTAGCGGGGGGGCCGTTCAAGAGACCCAGTACTTC
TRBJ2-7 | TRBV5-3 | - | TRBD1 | CARSPETGGQPEWYEQYF | TGTGCCAGAAGCCCAGAGACAGGGGGCCAACCGGAATGGTACGAGCAGTACTTC
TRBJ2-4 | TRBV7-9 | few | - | CAIDRLTNIQYF | TGTGCCATAGACCGCCTCACAAACATTCAGTACTTC
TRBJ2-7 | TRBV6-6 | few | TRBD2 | CASSYSGLAGSPYEQYF | TGTGCCAGCAGTTACTCGGGACTAGCGGGGTCCCCTTACGAGCAGTACTTC
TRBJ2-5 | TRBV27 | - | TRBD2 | CASSLIWGGQETQYF | TGTGCCAGCAGTTTAATATGGGGGGGCCAAGAGACCCAGTACTTC
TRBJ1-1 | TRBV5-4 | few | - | CASSLDTDMNTEAFF | TGTGCCAGCAGCTTGGACACGGACATGAACACTGAAGCTTTCTTT
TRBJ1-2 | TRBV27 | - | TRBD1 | CASSIRDRGGNYGYTF | TGTGCCAGCAGTATCCGGGACAGGGGTGGAAACTATGGCTACACCTTC
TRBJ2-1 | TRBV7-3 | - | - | CASSLSPSYNEQFF | TGTGCCAGCAGCTTATCCCCCTCCTACAATGAGCAGTTCTTC
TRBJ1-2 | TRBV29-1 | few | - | CSVAQGIYGYTF | TGCAGCGTTGCCCAGGGTATCTATGGCTACACCTTC
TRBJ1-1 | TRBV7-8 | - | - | CASSAGQGTDQTEAFF | TGTGCCAGCAGCGCGGGGCAGGGGACGGATCAGACTGAAGCTTTCTTT
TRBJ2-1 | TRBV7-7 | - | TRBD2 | CASSPSGGDNEQFF | TGTGCTAGCAGCCCTAGCGGGGGGGACAATGAGCAGTTCTTC
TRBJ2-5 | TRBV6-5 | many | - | CASSYSLVARETQYF | TGTGCCAGCAGTTACTCGTTGGTAGCACGTGAGACCCAGTACTTC
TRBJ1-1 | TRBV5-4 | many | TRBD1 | CASSRGQGNTEAFF | TGTGCCAGCAGCCGCGGACAGGGGAACACTGAAGCTTTCTTT
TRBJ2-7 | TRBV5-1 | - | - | CASSSVQSDEQYF | TGCGCCAGCAGCTCAGTACAGAGTGACGAGCAGTACTTC
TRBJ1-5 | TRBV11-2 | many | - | CASSLDQVGPQHF | TGTGCCAGCAGCTTAGATCAGGTCGGGCCCCAGCATTTT
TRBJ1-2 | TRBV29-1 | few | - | CSVGRDGRNWGYTF | TGCAGCGTTGGAAGGGACGGAAGAAACTGGGGCTACACCTTC
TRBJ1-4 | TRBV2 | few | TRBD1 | CASSGQADNEKLFF | TGTGCCAGCTCTGGACAGGCGGATAATGAAAAACTGTTTTTT
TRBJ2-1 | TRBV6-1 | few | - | CASSVQVGHNEQFF | TGTGCCAGCAGTGTTCAAGTGGGGCACAATGAGCAGTTCTTC
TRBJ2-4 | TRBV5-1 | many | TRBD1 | CASSWGQGDKNIQYF | TGCGCCAGCAGCTGGGGACAGGGGGACAAAAACATTCAGTACTTC
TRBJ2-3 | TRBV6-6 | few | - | CASSYRGEETDTQYF | TGTGCCAGCAGTTACCGTGGGGAGGAGACAGATACGCAGTATTTT
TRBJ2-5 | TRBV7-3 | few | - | CASSFRWGETQYF | TGTGCCAGCAGCTTCCGATGGGGAGAGACCCAGTACTTC
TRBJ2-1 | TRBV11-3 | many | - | CASSLGNEQFF | TGTGCCAGCAGCTTAGGCAATGAGCAGTTCTTC
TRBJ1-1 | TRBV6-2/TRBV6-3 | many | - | CASSYKRGRMNTEAFF | TGTGCCAGCAGTTACAAGAGGGGCCGCATGAACACTGAAGCTTTCTTT
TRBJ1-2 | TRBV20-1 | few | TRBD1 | CSAKSSTGANYGYTF | TGCAGTGCAAAGAGTAGCACAGGGGCTAACTATGGCTACACCTTC
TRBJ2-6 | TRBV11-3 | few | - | CASSSAEGPFNVLTF | TGTGCCAGCAGCTCGGCGGAGGGACCATTCAACGTCCTGACTTTC
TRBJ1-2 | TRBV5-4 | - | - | CASSFVQGAFYTF | TGTGCCAGCAGCTTTGTCCAGGGAGCATTCTACACCTTC
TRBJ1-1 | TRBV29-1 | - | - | CSVEFYRVNTEAFF | TGCAGCGTTGAATTTTACAGGGTGAACACTGAAGCTTTTTTT
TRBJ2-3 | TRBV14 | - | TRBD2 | CASSPLQGGGYTQYF | TGTGCCAGCAGCCCCCTACAGGGCGGGGGGTATACGCAGTATTTT
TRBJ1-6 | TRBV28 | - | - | CASSSYGLASPLHF | TGTGCCAGCAGTTCCTATGGACTGGCTTCACCCCTCCACTTT
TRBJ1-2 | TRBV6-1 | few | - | CASRRTTDRTYGYTF | TGTGCCAGCAGACGAACAACCGACAGGACCTATGGCTACACCTTC
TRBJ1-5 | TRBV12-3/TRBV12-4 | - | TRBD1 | CASSFAQGARLGNQPQHF | TGTGCCAGCAGTTTCGCACAGGGGGCGCGGCTGGGCAATCAGCCCCAGCATTTT
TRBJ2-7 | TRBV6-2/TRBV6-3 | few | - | CASRTGYEQYF | TGTGCCAGCAGGACAGGCTACGAGCAGTACTTC
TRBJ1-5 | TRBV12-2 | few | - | CASRRKYRDNQPQHF | TGTGCAAGTCGCCGAAAGTACAGGGACAATCAGCCCCAGCATTTT
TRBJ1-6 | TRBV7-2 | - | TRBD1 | CDSRLTGNNSPLHF | TGTGACAGCAGGTTGACAGGGAATAATTCACCCCTCCACTTT
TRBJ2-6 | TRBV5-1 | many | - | CASSSQLRVLTF | TGCGCCAGCAGCTCTCAGCTCCGCGTCCTGACTTTC
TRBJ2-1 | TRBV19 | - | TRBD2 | CASRPPLRGRYNEQFF | TGTGCCAGTAGGCCCCCTTTGCGGGGGAGATACAATGAGCAGTTCTTC
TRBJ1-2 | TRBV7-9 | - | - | CASIPTDYGYTF | TGTGCCAGCATCCCGACAGACTATGGCTACACCTTC